The rows below give T cell receptor beta chains drawn from one sample of a study of blood T cell repertoires in COVID-19. Profiling relied on immunoSEQ multiplex PCR, and the TCRdb table lists in-frame clones only, not all of them. Of under 200,000 clones listed, 86% were seen once; the top ten hold approximately 23%. Sequenced sample: PBMCs or T cells enriched from blood (not recorded which). The receptors derive from a woman aged 40-49 years in a cohort exposed to, infected with or recovered from COVID-19 (not recorded which). CDR3s include the opening cysteine and the closing phenylalanine or tryptophan. A D gene is named only where the DNA matches it firmly. Clone size is shown for a subset of rows, as once, few, many or a class of expanded clone.

D: TRBD2; V: TRBV4-1; J: TRBJ2-2; size: .; length: 13; DNA: TGCGCCAGCAGCCAACATACCCGAGCGGGGGTGTTTTTT; CDR3: CASSQHTRAGVFF
D: TRBD2; V: TRBV4-1; J: TRBJ2-3; size: .; length: 17; DNA: TGCGCCAGCAGCCACCCTATGGCTAGCGGGAGTGGCGATACGCAGTATTTT; CDR3: CASSHPMASGSGDTQYF
D: .; V: TRBV5-6; J: TRBJ2-7; size: .; length: 17; DNA: TGTGCCAGCAGCTTTAAACGGCCGCTAGCGACAACCTACGAGCAGTACTTC; CDR3: CASSFKRPLATTYEQYF
D: TRBD2; V: TRBV5-1; J: TRBJ2-1; size: .; length: 17; DNA: TGCGCCAGCAGCTACGGACTAGCGGGGAGCTCCTACAATGAGCAGTTCTTC; CDR3: CASSYGLAGSSYNEQFF
D: TRBD1; V: TRBV10-2; J: TRBJ1-2; size: few; length: 17; DNA: TGCGCCAGCAGTGAGTGGACAGGGCGGTATAAAACGGGTGGCTACACCTTC; CDR3: CASSEWTGRYKTGGYTF
D: TRBD1; V: TRBV19; J: TRBJ2-7; size: .; length: 13; DNA: TGTGCCACCGCGACAGGGGGCCATTACGAGCAGTACTTC; CDR3: CATATGGHYEQYF
D: .; V: TRBV9; J: TRBJ2-1; size: once; length: 15; DNA: TGTGCCAGCAGCGTAGAGCCTTCAAATTACAATGAGCAGTTCTTC; CDR3: CASSVEPSNYNEQFF
D: .; V: TRBV27; J: TRBJ2-7; size: .; length: 16; DNA: TGTGCCAGCAGTTTATTAAGAGGGGGGGGCCCCTACGAGCAGTACTTC; CDR3: CASSLLRGGGPYEQYF
D: .; V: TRBV11-3; J: TRBJ2-7; size: .; length: 13; DNA: TGTGCCAGCAGCTTAGACGAATCAGGGAAGCAGTACTTC; CDR3: CASSLDESGKQYF
D: .; V: TRBV19; J: TRBJ1-2; size: .; length: 14; DNA: TGTGCCAGTAGTATTTGGCAGGGCGGCTATGGCTACACCTTC; CDR3: CASSIWQGGYGYTF
D: TRBD1; V: TRBV4-2; J: TRBJ1-4; size: few; length: 15; DNA: TGTGCCAGCAGCCTTCCGGGGACAGGGGACGAAAAACTGTTTTTT; CDR3: CASSLPGTGDEKLFF
D: TRBD1; V: TRBV5-1; J: TRBJ2-2; size: .; length: 16; DNA: TGCGCCAGCAGCCCTCACCGGGACAGGAGCACCGGGGAGCTGTTTTTT; CDR3: CASSPHRDRSTGELFF
D: TRBD2; V: TRBV18; J: TRBJ2-2; size: .; length: 19; DNA: TGTGCCAGCTCACCGGGTTATCGTGTGGGGGGGGGAAACACCGGGGAGCTGTTTTTT; CDR3: CASSPGYRVGGGNTGELFF
D: TRBD2; V: TRBV13; J: TRBJ2-4; size: .; length: 17; DNA: TGTGCCAGCAGCCTAGAGGGAGCGGGAGGGCCGAAAAACATTCAGTACTTC; CDR3: CASSLEGAGGPKNIQYF
D: .; V: TRBV2; J: TRBJ2-7; size: .; length: 15; DNA: TGTGCCAGCAGTCAGGGGGGCAGCCTTTCCTACGAGCAGTACTTC; CDR3: CASSQGGSLSYEQYF
D: .; V: TRBV29-1; J: TRBJ2-1; size: .; length: 14; DNA: TGCAGCGTTGGGATGAGCGCCTACTACAATGAGCAGTTCTTC; CDR3: CSVGMSAYYNEQFF
D: .; V: TRBV18; J: TRBJ1-1; size: .; length: 15; DNA: TGTGCCAGCTCACCATTCAGGGTAACTAACACTGAAGCTTTCTTT; CDR3: CASSPFRVTNTEAFF
D: TRBD1; V: TRBV5-1; J: TRBJ1-6; size: few; length: 14; DNA: TGCGCCAGCAGCCCCGGGACAGTTAATTCACCCCTCCACTTT; CDR3: CASSPGTVNSPLHF
D: .; V: TRBV4-2; J: TRBJ2-7; size: .; length: 16; DNA: TGTGCCAGCAGCCACAAAGACAGCCCGGGTCTCTACGAGCAGTACTTC; CDR3: CASSHKDSPGLYEQYF
D: .; V: TRBV5-1; J: TRBJ2-3; size: .; length: 18; DNA: TGCGCCAGCAGCGCCAGACTAGAGCCAACCCTTAGCACAGATACGCAGTATTTT; CDR3: CASSARLEPTLSTDTQYF